This T cell receptor beta chain was identified in a study of T-cell memory formation after mild COVID-19. Germline CDR1 reads SNHLY; CDR2 reads FYNNEI. The CDR3 has 13 residues. The ends were cut back, 5 bases at V and 7 bases at J, with 15 bases in the middle. TCRdb fed the 5' RACE reads into MiXCR, producing one record per CDR3 protein. This sample carries roughly 600,000 distinct CDR3 sequences, roughly 18% of them seen once, and the ten largest clones take about 12%. The clonotype was recovered from an adult woman who had mild COVID-19 (a few samples of this study predate the infection). Cell type and time point are not known. Specimen: PBMCs or a T cell subset sorted from them (not recorded which). This rearrangement joins TRBV2 to TRBJ2-7; D perhaps matches TRBD2 (5 bases). The CDR3 sequence is CASSTVPSGEQYF. DNA of the CDR3: TGTGCCAGCAGTACTGTACCTTCGGGGGAGCAGTACTTC.